Below are 18 T cell receptor beta chains sequenced from a single sample in a study of early T cells in non-severe SARS-CoV-2 infection. TCRdb reprocessed the 5' RACE reads via MiXCR and lists one record per CDR3 protein. The profile shows around 56,000 distinct CDR3 sequences, about 7.7% of them singletons. Specimen: whole blood, collected at baseline. The receptors were sampled from an adult who was a healthcare worker with PCR-confirmed SARS-CoV-2 infection or an uninfected control (not recorded which).

Ten or more counts support this clonotype. The gene calls are TRBV7-6 and TRBJ2-1; weak D call: TRBD2 (6 bases). V was pared by 5 bases and J by 0 bases, with 23 bases between. Germline CDR1 and CDR2: SGHVS and FNYEAQ. The CDR3 length is 19 residues. The CDR3 bases are TGTGCCAGCAGCCCGATCGTAGGGCCCATAGCGGACTCCTACAATGAGCAGTTCTTC. As protein: CASSPIVGPIADSYNEQFF.

The sample holds a few counts of this clonotype. This chain links TRBV11-1 with TRBJ2-2; D is perhaps TRBD2 (6 bases). The germline V and J ends were trimmed by 3 bases and 6 bases, with 20 bases remaining between them. The CDR3 runs to 17 residues. The V gene's germline CDR1 is SGHAT and CDR2 FQDESV (reference sequence). Here the CDR3 DNA reads TGTGCCAGCAGCTTCTCACTGGTCGGGAGTAAAGCCGGGGAGCTGTTTTTT. This encodes CASSFSLVGSKAGELFF. Variable domain in full (rest from reference TRBV11-1 and TRBJ2-2): EAEVAQSPRYKITEKSQAVAFWCDPISGHATLYWYRQILGQGPELLVQFQDESVVDDSQLPKDRFSAERLKGVDSTLKIQPAELGDSAMYLCASSFSLVGSKAGELFFGEGSRLTVL.

The chain is built from TRBV27 and TRBJ2-7; D might be TRBD2 (6 bases). Germline CDR1 and CDR2: MNHEY and SMNVEV (reference sequence). The CDR3 contains 14 residues. V lost 1 base and J lost 1, with 8 bases in between. CDR3 bases: TGTGCCAGCAGTTTATTGGGGGGATCCTACGAGCAGTACTTC. Amino acid sequence: CASSLLGGSYEQYF.

A few counts support this clonotype. The genes are TRBV6-2 or TRBV6-3 and TRBJ2-7; D gene ambiguous. Trimming removed 2 bases from V and 3 bases from J, with 8 bases in between. Germline V gives CDR1 MNHEY, CDR2 SVGEGT. This CDR3 is 13 amino acids long. In DNA form, the CDR3 reads TGTGCCAGCAGTTACCTTATCCACTACGAGCAGTACTTC. Amino acids: CASSYLIHYEQYF.

This clonotype has at least ten counts. This chain joins TRBV12-3 or TRBV12-4 and TRBJ2-1, with D possibly being TRBD1 (6 bases). V was clipped by 3 bases and J by 3 bases, with 12 bases between them. The CDR3 totals 15 residues. The CDR3 DNA follows: TGTGCCAGCAGTTTTTGGACAGCCAACTACAATGAGCAGTTCTTC. Protein product: CASSFWTANYNEQFF.

This clonotype was recorded many times. The rearrangement uses TRBV7-9 and TRBJ1-2; D may be TRBD1 (6 bases). Germline CDR1 SEHNR, CDR2 FQNEAQ (reference sequence). Trimming removed 5 bases from V and 8 bases from J, with 18 bases in between. This CDR3 region has 14 residues. CDR3: CASSRDTGTEGYTF. CDR3 coding DNA: TGTGCCAGCAGCCGGGACACAGGGACGGAAGGCTACACCTTC.

The CDR3 loop is CSAQPGPPLGTDTQYF. In DNA, the CDR3 is TGCAGTGCCCAACCCGGGCCCCCACTTGGAACAGATACGCAGTATTTT. This chain connects TRBV20-1 to TRBJ2-3; D not resolved. Germline V CDR1 and CDR2: DFQATT, SNEGSKA (reference sequence). Trimming pared 6 bases from V and 3 bases from J, leaving 22 bases between. The CDR3 contains 16 residues.

This clonotype has more than one count but fewer than ten. This sequence joins TRBV7-2 and TRBJ2-3; 9 bases fit TRBD2. Germline lookup yields CDR1 SGHTA and CDR2 FQGNSA. J was trimmed by 5 bases and V by 4 bases; bases with no gene match: 16. The CDR3 totals 18 residues. The CDR3 here is CASSYPPGLAPRIDTQYF. The CDR3 nucleotides read TGTGCCAGCAGCTACCCTCCGGGACTAGCCCCTCGGATAGATACGCAGTATTTT.

The chain couples TRBV5-3 to TRBJ2-6, with unresolved D. TRBV5-3 is flagged as an ORF with uncertain function. The CDR3 has 16 residues. Trimming cost V 1 base and J 4 bases, with 12 bases left between them. CDR3 loop: CARSLNGVRGANVLTF. In DNA form, the CDR3 reads TGTGCCAGAAGCTTGAATGGGGTGAGAGGGGCCAACGTCCTGACTTTC.

This chain joins TRBV5-1 and TRBJ1-4; 7 nucleotides agree with TRBD1. CDR1 and CDR2 from the germline V gene are SGHRS and YFSETQ. The V and J ends lost 3 bases and 5 bases, in that order; junction bases with no gene match: 7. The CDR3 has 15 amino acids. The DNA for the CDR3 is TGCGCCAGCAGCTCCGGACAGGACCAAAATGAAAAACTGTTTTTT. As protein: CASSSGQDQNEKLFF.

This clonotype was found many times. The chain links TRBV7-2 to TRBJ2-1; 10 bases fit TRBD2. This CDR3 spans 15 amino acids. The germline V gene has CDR1 SGHTA and CDR2 FQGNSA. J was trimmed by 4 bases and V by 5 bases; bases with no gene match: 5. This chain's CDR3 is CASSELAGGYNEQFF. Here the CDR3 DNA reads TGTGCCAGCAGCGAATTAGCGGGAGGTTACAATGAGCAGTTCTTC.

The V and J genes are TRBV28 and TRBJ2-1; no firm D call. Germline V gives CDR1 MDHEN, CDR2 SYDVKM. This CDR3 is built from 14 residues. The V and J ends lost 3 bases and 6 bases respectively, with 12 bases between them. As DNA, the CDR3 is TGTGCCAGCAGTTTGAGCCACAAGGGCAATGAGCAGTTCTTC. This encodes CASSLSHKGNEQFF.

In its sample, this clonotype was seen many times. The V and J genes are TRBV28 and TRBJ1-1, with D possibly being TRBD1 (5 bases). Germline lookup yields CDR1 MDHEN and CDR2 SYDVKM. CDR3 size: 16 residues. V was trimmed by 7 bases and J by 4 bases, leaving 22 bases between them. CDR3 protein: CASTRGDKTGGTEAFF. Here the CDR3 DNA reads TGTGCCAGCACACGCGGGGATAAAACGGGGGGCACTGAAGCTTTCTTT.

Ten or more counts support this clonotype. The gene calls are TRBV20-1 and TRBJ2-7, with TRBD2 matching 8 bases. The CDR3 totals 14 residues. In germline, CDR1 is DFQATT, CDR2 SNEGSKA (reference sequence). The ends lost 3 bases at V and 2 bases at J; junction bases unmatched: 6. Here the CDR3 reads CSASTSGNPYEQYF. CDR3 nucleotide sequence: TGCAGTGCTAGTACTAGCGGAAACCCCTACGAGCAGTACTTC.

This clonotype appeared many times. The chain has TRBV18 and TRBJ2-6, with D perhaps assigned TRBD1 or TRBD2 (5 bases each). The CDR3 totals 18 residues. Trimming took 2 bases from V and 0 from J, leaving 14 bases between them. The germline V gene encodes CDR1 KGHSH and CDR2 LQKENI. The CDR3 sequence: CASSPVVAGSSGANVLTF. The CDR3 DNA follows: TGTGCCAGCTCACCAGTGGTGGCAGGGAGCTCTGGGGCCAACGTCCTGACTTTC. The full variable domain, its missing parts supplied by reference TRBV18 and TRBJ2-6, is NAGVMQNPRHLVRRRGQEARLRCSPMKGHSHVYWYRQLPEEGLKFMVYLQKENIIDESGMPKERFSAEFPKEGPSILRIQQVVRGDSAAYFCASSPVVAGSSGANVLTFGAGSRLTVL.

The table lists this clonotype with many counts. The chain carries TRBV19 and TRBJ2-3; D is undetermined. Trimming cost V 7 bases and J 5 bases, with 19 bases left between them. The CDR3 runs 15 residues. Germline V CDR1 and CDR2: LNHDA, SQIVND (reference sequence). DNA for the CDR3: TGTGCCAGTAAGCGAGGAGATAGGACCCTAGATACGCAGTATTTT. This codes for CASKRGDRTLDTQYF. The whole variable domain, remainder taken from reference TRBV19 and TRBJ2-3, is DGGITQSPKYLFRKEGQNVTLSCEQNLNHDAMYWYRQDPGQGLRLIYYSQIVNDFQKGDIAEGYSVSREKKESFPLTVTSAQKNPTAFYLCASKRGDRTLDTQYFGPGTRLTVL.

This sequence joins TRBV5-4 and TRBJ2-1; 9 nucleotides match TRBD2. The CDR3 contains 13 residues. J lost 10 bases, V lost 4 bases, and 6 bases had no gene match. Germline CDR1 reads SGHNT; CDR2 reads YYREEE (reference sequence). The CDR3 spells CASSLTAGGEQFF. In nucleotides, the CDR3 is TGTGCCAGCAGCCTCACCGCGGGGGGGGAGCAGTTCTTC.

This clonotype has a handful of counts. The chain is built from TRBV15 and TRBJ2-7, with a possible D match to TRBD1 (5 bases). Germline lookup yields CDR1 LNHNV and CDR2 YYDKDF (reference sequence). The ends were cut back, 2 bases at V and 3 bases at J, with 8 bases in the middle. The CDR3 covers 13 residues. As DNA, the CDR3 is TGTGCCACCAGCAGACCTCAGGGCTACGAGCAGTACTTC. Translating it yields CATSRPQGYEQYF. Full variable domain (rest looked up from reference TRBV15 and TRBJ2-7): DAMVIQNPRYQVTQFGKPVTLSCSQTLNHNVMYWYQQKSSQAPKLLFHYYDKDFNNEADTPDNFQSRRPNTSFCFLDIRSPGLGDTAMYLCATSRPQGYEQYFGPGTRLTVT.